The 16 T cell receptor beta chains below were found in one sample sequenced in a study of OX40 agonist ivuxolimab in advanced cancers. Profiling relied on immunoSEQ multiplex PCR, and the TCRdb table lists in-frame clones only, not all of them. In the table there are around 56,000 clones, 82% of which are singletons. The sample was CD4+ or CD8+ T cells sorted from blood, taken in a trial of the OX40 agonist ivuxolimab. These receptors all stem from an adult with an advanced solid tumor such as melanoma, head and neck, liver or kidney cancer.

The CDR3 region is CASRGRGPRQETQYF. The CDR3 coding sequence is TGTGCCAGTAGGGGGCGAGGGCCCCGACAAGAGACCCAGTACTTC. The chain combines TRBV19 with TRBJ2-5, with D tentatively TRBD1 or TRBD2 (5 bases each). V gave up 6 bases and J gave up 2 bases, with 16 bases separating them. The CDR3 runs 15 residues. In germline, CDR1 is LNHDA, CDR2 SQIVND (reference sequence).

The rearrangement joins TRBV7-2 to TRBJ2-2; TRBD2 is a possible D gene (5 bases). Germline loops: CDR1 SGHTA, CDR2 FQGNSA. The germline V and J ends were trimmed by 1 base and 9 bases, with 9 bases remaining between them. The CDR3 runs to 13 residues. This CDR3 is CASSLERSRELFF. The CDR3 DNA is TGTGCCAGCAGCTTAGAGCGGAGCAGGGAGCTGTTTTTT.

The chain joins TRBV6-5 to TRBJ2-5; 11 positions agree with TRBD2. The CDR3 sequence is 15 residues long. J lost 2 bases, V lost 6 bases, and 5 bases had no gene match. From germline, CDR1 is MNHEY and CDR2 SVGAGI. This CDR3 reads CASRVSSGRQETQYF. The CDR3 DNA reads TGTGCCAGCAGAGTTTCTAGCGGGAGGCAAGAGACCCAGTACTTC.

The genes are TRBV7-9 and TRBJ1-2; D is perhaps TRBD1 (6 bases). Germline CDR1 and CDR2: SEHNR and FQNEAQ (reference sequence). This CDR3 is built from 15 residues. Trimming removed 4 bases at V and 5 bases at J, with 17 bases between. The DNA for the CDR3 is TGTGCCAGCAGCTCTCACAGGGTTGGCGCATATGGCTACACCTTC. Translation gives CASSSHRVGAYGYTF. Complete variable domain (other parts from reference TRBV7-9 and TRBJ1-2): DTGVSQNPRHKITKRGQNVTFRCDPISEHNRLYWYRQTLGQGPEFLTYFQNEAQLEKSRLLSDRFSAERPKGSFSTLEIQRTEQGDSAMYLCASSSHRVGAYGYTFGSGTRLTVV.

The chain uses TRBV12-5 and TRBJ1-5; D may be TRBD1 (5 bases). In germline, CDR1 is LGHNT, CDR2 FRNRAP. This CDR3 has 13 amino acids. V lost 5 bases, J lost 7 bases, and 12 bases lay in between. The chain's CDR3 is CASGELGGQPQHF. The CDR3 nucleotides are TGTGCTAGTGGTGAACTGGGGGGACAGCCCCAGCATTTT.

This clone has a handful of counts. The V call is TRBV5-1, the J call TRBJ2-1, with TRBD2 matching over 8 bases. Germline lookup yields CDR1 SGHRS and CDR2 YFSETQ. The length of the CDR3 is 14 residues. V lost 1 base to trimming and J lost 5 bases; unmatched junction nucleotides: 2. The CDR3 spells CASSLISGNNEQFF. DNA of the CDR3: TGCGCCAGCAGCTTGATTAGCGGGAACAATGAGCAGTTCTTC. Filled out from reference TRBV5-1 and TRBJ2-1, the complete variable domain reads KAGVTQTPRYLIKTRGQQVTLSCSPISGHRSVSWYQQTPGQGLQFLFEYFSETQRNKGNFPGRFSGRQFSNSRSEMNVSTLELGDSALYLCASSLISGNNEQFFGPGTRLTVL.

The genes are TRBV18 and TRBJ1-3; a possible D gene is TRBD1 (5 bases). This CDR3 comprises 16 residues. The germline V and J ends were trimmed by 3 bases and 0 bases, with 12 bases remaining between them. The germline V gene encodes CDR1 KGHSH and CDR2 LQKENI. CDR3 protein: CASSPNRRDSGNTIYF. The CDR3 nucleotides are TGTGCCAGCTCACCTAACAGGAGGGACTCTGGAAACACCATATATTTT.

The V gene is TRBV27, the J gene TRBJ1-4; 8 bases align to TRBD1. CDR3 length equals 15 residues. Germline V gene sequence: CDR1 MNHEY, CDR2 SMNVEV (reference sequence). V trimming: 8 bases; J trimming: 7 bases; junction bases outside the gene matches: 12. The CDR3 DNA reads as TGTGCCAGCTCCTTAGGGCAGGGGGCATCTGAAAAACTGTTTTTT. The encoded protein is CASSLGQGASEKLFF.

The V gene is TRBV14, the J gene TRBJ1-3, with unresolved D. From germline, CDR1 is SGHDN and CDR2 FVKESK. The CDR3 totals 17 residues. V dropped 5 bases and J dropped 8 bases, with 25 bases sitting between them. CDR3 amino acids: CASSALKGREWSDTIYF. CDR3 sequence (DNA): TGTGCCAGCAGCGCTCTCAAGGGAAGGGAATGGTCGGACACCATATATTTT.

The rearrangement links TRBV5-6 to TRBJ1-4; maybe TRBD1 (6 bases). This CDR3 spans 16 amino acids. The V and J ends lost 2 bases and 2 bases respectively, with 13 bases between them. Per germline, CDR1 SGHDT and CDR2 YYEEEE. Here the CDR3 DNA reads TGTGCCAGCAGCTTTTGGGGGGCGATCACTAATGAAAAACTGTTTTTT. Translating it yields CASSFWGAITNEKLFF.

This clone was counted once. V and J are TRBV2 and TRBJ2-4; the D is unclear. The CDR3 is made up of 17 amino acids. Germline CDR1 reads SNHLY; CDR2 reads FYNNEI. Trimming left V 0 bases short and J 0 bases short, with 12 bases between. In nucleotides, the CDR3 is TGTGCCAGCAGTGAAGCGCGGACGACCCTAGCCAAAAACATTCAGTACTTC. Translating gives CASSEARTTLAKNIQYF. Full variable domain (outside the CDR3, taken from reference TRBV2 and TRBJ2-4): EPEVTQTPSHQVTQMGQEVILRCVPISNHLYFYWYRQILGQKVEFLVSFYNNEISEKSEIFDDQFSVERPDGSNFTLKIRSTKLEDSAMYFCASSEARTTLAKNIQYFGAGTRLSVL.

This clone has just a few counts. This chain connects TRBV15 to TRBJ1-6; D uncertain. In germline, CDR1 is LNHNV, CDR2 YYDKDF (reference sequence). The CDR3 has 13 amino acids. V was clipped by 3 bases and J by 9 bases, with 9 bases between them. The CDR3 region has the DNA TGTGCCACCAGCAGTGGCAGATCTTCACCCCTCCACTTT. Its protein is CATSSGRSSPLHF.

The chain recombines TRBV7-9 with TRBJ1-2; D unresolved. The V gene's germline CDR1 is SEHNR and CDR2 FQNEAQ (reference sequence). The CDR3 spans 15 residues. V lost 0 bases, J lost 4 bases, and 12 bases lay in between. This CDR3 is CASSLAGLRSYGYTF. The CDR3 DNA sequence: TGTGCCAGCAGCTTAGCCGGCCTAAGATCCTATGGCTACACCTTC.

The chain combines TRBV6-6 with TRBJ1-2; D gene ambiguous. The germline V and J ends were trimmed by 6 bases and 7 bases, with 18 bases remaining between them. Per the germline V gene, CDR1 is MNHNY and CDR2 is SVGAGI (reference sequence). The CDR3 consists of 14 residues. The CDR3 spells CASSPRPTRAGYTF. The DNA for the CDR3 is TGTGCCAGCAGCCCAAGACCGACCCGGGCTGGCTACACCTTC.

The CDR3 region has the DNA TGCGCCAGCAGCCTGGGTCTAGGGACAGGGAGCCGTGAGCAGTACTTC. It codes for CASSLGLGTGSREQYF. This sequence joins TRBV5-1 and TRBJ2-7; 9 nucleotides agree with TRBD1. The CDR3 is 16 amino acids. Trimming took 4 bases from V and 7 from J; bases not matched to a gene: 15. The germline V gene encodes CDR1 SGHRS and CDR2 YFSETQ.

This clone was observed a single time. V usage is TRBV4-1 and J usage is TRBJ2-1; D perhaps matches TRBD1 (6 bases). V gave up 4 bases and J gave up 0 bases, with 13 bases separating them. The CDR3 is 16 amino acids. CDR1 is MGHRA, CDR2 YSYEKL, per germline. CDR3 bases: TGCGCCAGCAGCCCTTCGACAGGCAGCTCCTACAATGAGCAGTTCTTC. Translated, it gives CASSPSTGSSYNEQFF.